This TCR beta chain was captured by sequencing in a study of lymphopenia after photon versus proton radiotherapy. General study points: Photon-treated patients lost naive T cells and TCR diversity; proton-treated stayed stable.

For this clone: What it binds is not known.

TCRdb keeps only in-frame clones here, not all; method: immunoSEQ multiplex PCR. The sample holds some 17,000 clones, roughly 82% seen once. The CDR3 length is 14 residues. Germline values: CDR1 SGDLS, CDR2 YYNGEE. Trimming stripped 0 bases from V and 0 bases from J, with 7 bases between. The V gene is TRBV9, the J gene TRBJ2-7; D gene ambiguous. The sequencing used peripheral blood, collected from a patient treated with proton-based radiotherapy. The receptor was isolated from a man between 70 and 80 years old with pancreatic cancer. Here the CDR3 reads CASSVGQSSYEQYF. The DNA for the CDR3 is TGTGCCAGCAGCGTAGGGCAGAGCTCCTACGAGCAGTACTTC. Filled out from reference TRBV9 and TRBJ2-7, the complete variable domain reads DSGVTQTPKHLITATGQRVTLRCSPRSGDLSVYWYQQSLDQGLQFLIQYYNGEERAKGNILERFSAQQFPDLHSELNLSSLELGDSALYFCASSVGQSSYEQYFGPGTRLTVT.